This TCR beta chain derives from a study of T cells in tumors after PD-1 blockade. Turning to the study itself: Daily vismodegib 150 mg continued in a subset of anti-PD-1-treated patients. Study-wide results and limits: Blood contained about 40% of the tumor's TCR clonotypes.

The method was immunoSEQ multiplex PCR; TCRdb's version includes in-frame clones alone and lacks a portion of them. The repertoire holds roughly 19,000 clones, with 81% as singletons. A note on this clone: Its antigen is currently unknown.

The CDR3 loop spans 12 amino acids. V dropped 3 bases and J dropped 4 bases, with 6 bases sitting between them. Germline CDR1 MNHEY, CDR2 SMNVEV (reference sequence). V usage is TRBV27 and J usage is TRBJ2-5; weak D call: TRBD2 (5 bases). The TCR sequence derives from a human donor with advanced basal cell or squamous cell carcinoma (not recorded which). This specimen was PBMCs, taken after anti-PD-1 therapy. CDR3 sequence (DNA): TGTGCCAGCAGTTTCCGGGGAGAGACCCAGTACTTC. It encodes CASSFRGETQYF.